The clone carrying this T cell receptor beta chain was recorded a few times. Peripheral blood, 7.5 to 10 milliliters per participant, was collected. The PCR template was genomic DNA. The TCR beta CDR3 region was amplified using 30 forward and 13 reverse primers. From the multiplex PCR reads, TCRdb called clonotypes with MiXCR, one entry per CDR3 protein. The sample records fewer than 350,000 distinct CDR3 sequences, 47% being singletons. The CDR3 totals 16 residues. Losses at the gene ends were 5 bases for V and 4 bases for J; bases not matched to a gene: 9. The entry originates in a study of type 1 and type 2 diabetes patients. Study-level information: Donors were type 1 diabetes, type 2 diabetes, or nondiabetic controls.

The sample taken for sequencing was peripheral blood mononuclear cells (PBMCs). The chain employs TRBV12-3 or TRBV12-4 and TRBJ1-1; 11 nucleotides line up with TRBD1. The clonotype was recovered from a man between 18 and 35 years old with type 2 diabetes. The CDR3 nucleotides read TGTGCCAGCAGTGTGGACAGGGGGCATGTCGGCACTGAAGCTTTCTTT. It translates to CASSVDRGHVGTEAFF.